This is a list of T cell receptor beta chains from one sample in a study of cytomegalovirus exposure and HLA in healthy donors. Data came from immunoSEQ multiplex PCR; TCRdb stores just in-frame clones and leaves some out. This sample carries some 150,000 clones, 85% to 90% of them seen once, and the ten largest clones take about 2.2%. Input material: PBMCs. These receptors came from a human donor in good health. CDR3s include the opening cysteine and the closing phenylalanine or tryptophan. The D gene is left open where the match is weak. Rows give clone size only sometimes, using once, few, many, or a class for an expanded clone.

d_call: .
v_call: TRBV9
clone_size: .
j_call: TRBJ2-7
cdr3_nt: TGTGCCAGCAGCCCCCGGGACTTTGCCTACGAGCAGTACTTC
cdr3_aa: CASSPRDFAYEQYF

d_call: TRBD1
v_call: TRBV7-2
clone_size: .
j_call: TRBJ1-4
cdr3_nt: TGTGCCAGCAGCTTAGTCGGAGGGGGCTTGACTAATGAAAAACTGTTTTTT
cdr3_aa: CASSLVGGGLTNEKLFF

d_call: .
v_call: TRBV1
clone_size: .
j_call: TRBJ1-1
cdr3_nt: TGCACCAGCAGCCAAGATCAACAGACACTCGACATGAACACTGAAGCTTTCTTT
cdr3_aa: CTSSQDQQTLDMNTEAFF

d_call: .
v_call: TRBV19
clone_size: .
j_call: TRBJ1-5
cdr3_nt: TGTGCCAGTAGTATAGGGGCGCAGGCCAATCAGCCCCAGCATTTT
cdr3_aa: CASSIGAQANQPQHF

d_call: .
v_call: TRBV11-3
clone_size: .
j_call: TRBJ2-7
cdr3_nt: TGTGCCAGCAGCTCACAAGGGGGACGACTTTCCTACGAGCAGTACTTC
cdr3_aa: CASSSQGGRLSYEQYF

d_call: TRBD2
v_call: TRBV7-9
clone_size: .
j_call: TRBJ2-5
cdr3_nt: TGTGCCAGCAGCTTAACGGGACTAGCGGCGGCGGAGACCCAGTACTTC
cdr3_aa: CASSLTGLAAAETQYF

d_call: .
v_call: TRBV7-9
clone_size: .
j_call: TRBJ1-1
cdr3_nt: TGTGCCAGCAGCACAGTTGTGATACTGAACACTGAAGCTTTCTTT
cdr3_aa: CASSTVVILNTEAFF

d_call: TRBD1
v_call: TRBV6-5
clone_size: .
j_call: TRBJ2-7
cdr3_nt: TGTGCCAGCAGTCCCACGACAGGGCCCCCCTACGAGCAGTACTTC
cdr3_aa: CASSPTTGPPYEQYF

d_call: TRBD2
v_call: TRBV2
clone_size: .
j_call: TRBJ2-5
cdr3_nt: TGTGCCAGCATGGGGACTAGCAGGCAAGAGACCCAGTACTTC
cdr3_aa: CASMGTSRQETQYF

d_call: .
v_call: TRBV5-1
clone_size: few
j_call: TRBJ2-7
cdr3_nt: TGCGCCAGCAGCCCTGGCAGGGTCCCGTCCTACGAGCAGTACTTC
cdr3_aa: CASSPGRVPSYEQYF

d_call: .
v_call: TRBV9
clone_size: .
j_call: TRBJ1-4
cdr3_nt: TGTGCCAGCAGCGTAGCGCAGGGCGAAAAACTGTTTTTT
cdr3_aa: CASSVAQGEKLFF

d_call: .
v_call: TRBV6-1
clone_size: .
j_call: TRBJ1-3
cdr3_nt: TGTGCCAGCAGAGGCGGGATCTCTGGAAACACCATATATTTT
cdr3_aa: CASRGGISGNTIYF

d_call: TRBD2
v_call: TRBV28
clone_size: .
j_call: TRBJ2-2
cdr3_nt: TGTGCCAGCGGGGGAACTAGCGGGAGGCTTACCGGGGAGCTGTTTTTT
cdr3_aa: CASGGTSGRLTGELFF

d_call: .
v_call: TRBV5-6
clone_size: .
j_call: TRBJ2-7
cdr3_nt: TGTGCCAGCAGCCATTCCTACGAGCAGTACTTC
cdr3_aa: CASSHSYEQYF

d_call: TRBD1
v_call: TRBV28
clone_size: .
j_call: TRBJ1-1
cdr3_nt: TGTGCCAGCAGCCCCGCGCACAGGGGGAACACTGAAGCTTTCTTT
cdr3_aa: CASSPAHRGNTEAFF

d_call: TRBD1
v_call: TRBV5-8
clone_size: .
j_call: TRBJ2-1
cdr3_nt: TGTGCCAGCAGCCAAGGGACAGGTAGGACCTACGACAATGAGCAGTTCTTC
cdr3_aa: CASSQGTGRTYDNEQFF

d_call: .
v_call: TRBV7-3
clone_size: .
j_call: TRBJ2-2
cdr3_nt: TGTGCCAGCAGCTTATTGAGCGGGGAGCTGTTTTTT
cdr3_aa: CASSLLSGELFF

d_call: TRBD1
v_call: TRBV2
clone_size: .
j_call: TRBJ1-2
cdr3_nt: TGTGCCAGCAGGGAAGGACAGGGGACTCGCTACACCTTC
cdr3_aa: CASREGQGTRYTF

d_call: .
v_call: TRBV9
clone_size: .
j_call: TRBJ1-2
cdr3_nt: TGTGCCAGCAGCGGGGGGGGCCTAATTGGCTACACCTTC
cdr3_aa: CASSGGGLIGYTF

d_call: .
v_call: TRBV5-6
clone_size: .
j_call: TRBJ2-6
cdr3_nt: TGTGCCAGCAGCTTGAAGGGGGCTGGGGCCAACGTCCTGACTTTC
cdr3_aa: CASSLKGAGANVLTF

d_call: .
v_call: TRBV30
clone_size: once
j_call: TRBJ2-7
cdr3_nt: TGTGCCTGGAGTGAACAGGTTTCCTACGAGCAGTACTTC
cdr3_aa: CAWSEQVSYEQYF

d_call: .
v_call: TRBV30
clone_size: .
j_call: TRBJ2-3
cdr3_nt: TGTGCCTGGAGTGTAAGCGGAAACACAGATACGCAGTATTTT
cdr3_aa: CAWSVSGNTDTQYF

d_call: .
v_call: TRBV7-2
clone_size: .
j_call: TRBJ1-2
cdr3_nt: TGTGCCAGCAGCTTCCAGGGACGGAGGGAAGTCGGCTACACCTTC
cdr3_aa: CASSFQGRREVGYTF

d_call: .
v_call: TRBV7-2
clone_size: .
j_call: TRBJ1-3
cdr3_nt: TGTGCCAGCAGCTTAGAACTTGGGACACGCTCTGGAAACACCATATATTTT
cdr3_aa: CASSLELGTRSGNTIYF

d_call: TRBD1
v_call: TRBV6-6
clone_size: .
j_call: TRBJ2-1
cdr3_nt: TGTGCCAGCGGGACAGCCTCCTACAATGAGCAGTTCTTC
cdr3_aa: CASGTASYNEQFF

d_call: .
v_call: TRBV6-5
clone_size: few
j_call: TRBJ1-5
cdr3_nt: TGTGCCAGCAGGGCTCACTATAGCAATCAGCCCCAGCATTTT
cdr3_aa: CASRAHYSNQPQHF

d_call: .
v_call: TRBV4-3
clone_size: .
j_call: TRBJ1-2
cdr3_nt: TGCGCCAGCAGCCAAGACCCAGGTCAAGGCTATGGCTACACCTTC
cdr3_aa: CASSQDPGQGYGYTF

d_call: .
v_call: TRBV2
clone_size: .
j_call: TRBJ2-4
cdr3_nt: TGTGCCAGCAATTCCAGACAGATCAAAAACATTCAGTACTTC
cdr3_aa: CASNSRQIKNIQYF

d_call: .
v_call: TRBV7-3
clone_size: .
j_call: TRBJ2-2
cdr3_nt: TGTGCCAGCAGCTTATATGCGGGCTTGAACACCGGGGAGCTGTTTTTT
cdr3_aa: CASSLYAGLNTGELFF

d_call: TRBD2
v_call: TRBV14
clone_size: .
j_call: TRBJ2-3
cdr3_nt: TGTGCCAGCAGTCCGGGACTAAGCACAGATACGCAGTATTTT
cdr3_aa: CASSPGLSTDTQYF

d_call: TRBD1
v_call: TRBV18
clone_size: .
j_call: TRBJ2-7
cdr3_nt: TGTGCCAGCTCACCGGACGGACAGGGGCGGTACGAGCAGTACTTC
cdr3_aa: CASSPDGQGRYEQYF

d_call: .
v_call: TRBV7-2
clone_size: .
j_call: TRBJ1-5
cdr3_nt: TGTGCCAGCAGCTTAGACCAGATTCAGCCCCAGCATTTT
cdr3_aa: CASSLDQIQPQHF

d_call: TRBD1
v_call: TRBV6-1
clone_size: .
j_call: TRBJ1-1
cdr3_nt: TGTGCCAGCAGGGGCGGGACAGGGGTTTTTGAAGCTTTCTTT
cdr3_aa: CASRGGTGVFEAFF

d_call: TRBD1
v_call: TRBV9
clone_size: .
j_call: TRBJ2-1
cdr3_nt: TGTGCCAGCAGATCATTACAGGGGGCGGGTGAGCAGTTCTTC
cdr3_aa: CASRSLQGAGEQFF

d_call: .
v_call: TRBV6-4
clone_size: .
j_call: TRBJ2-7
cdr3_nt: TGTGCCAGCAGCCGTAACAGTCCCCCCTACGAGCAGTACTTC
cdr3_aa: CASSRNSPPYEQYF

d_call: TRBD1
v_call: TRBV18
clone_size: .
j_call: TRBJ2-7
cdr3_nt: TGTGCCAGCTCATCGGGACAGCTCCTCTACGAGCAGTACTTC
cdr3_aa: CASSSGQLLYEQYF

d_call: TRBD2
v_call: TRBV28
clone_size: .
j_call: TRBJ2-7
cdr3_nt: TGTGCCAGCAGTTATACTCTAGCGGGGGCGTGGGAGCAGTACTTC
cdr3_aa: CASSYTLAGAWEQYF

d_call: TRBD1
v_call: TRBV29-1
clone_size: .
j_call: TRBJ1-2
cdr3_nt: TGCAGCGTTGTGGGGGACAGCGGCTTCTATGGCTACACCTTC
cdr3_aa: CSVVGDSGFYGYTF

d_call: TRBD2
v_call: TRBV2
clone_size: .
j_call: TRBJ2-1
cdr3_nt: TGTGCCAGCAGTGAACTTACGGGACTAGCCGGCAATGAGCAGTTCTTC
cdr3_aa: CASSELTGLAGNEQFF

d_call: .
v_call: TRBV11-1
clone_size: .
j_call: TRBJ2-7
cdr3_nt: TGTGCCAGCAGCCACCACCGCGGGGGCCTTTCCTACGAGCAGTACTTC
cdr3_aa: CASSHHRGGLSYEQYF

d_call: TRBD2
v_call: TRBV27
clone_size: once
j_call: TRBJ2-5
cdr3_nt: TGTGCCAGCAGTTCCCTGAAGCGGGAACGAGAGACCCAGTACTTC
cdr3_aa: CASSSLKRERETQYF

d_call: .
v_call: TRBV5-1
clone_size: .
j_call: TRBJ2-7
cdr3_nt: TGCGCCAGCAGCTTAGTGTGGGGGCCCTCCTACGAGCAGTACTTC
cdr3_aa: CASSLVWGPSYEQYF

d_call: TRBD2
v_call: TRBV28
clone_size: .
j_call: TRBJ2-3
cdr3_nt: TGTGCCAGCAGTTGGGGGGGGATGGGGCCGGACACAGATACGCAGTATTTT
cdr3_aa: CASSWGGMGPDTDTQYF

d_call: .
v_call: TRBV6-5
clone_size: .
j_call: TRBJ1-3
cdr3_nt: TGTGCCAGCAGAGGATCCCGGACTGCTGGAAACACCATATATTTT
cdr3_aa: CASRGSRTAGNTIYF

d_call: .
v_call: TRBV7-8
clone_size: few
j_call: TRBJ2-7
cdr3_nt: TGTGCCAGCAGCTTAAACAGGGAGTGGTCGCAGTACTTC
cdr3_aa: CASSLNREWSQYF

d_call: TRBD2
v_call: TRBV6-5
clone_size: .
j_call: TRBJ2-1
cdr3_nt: TGTGCCAGCAGTACCCCTAGCGGACCCCTGGGTGAGCAGTTCTTC
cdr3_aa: CASSTPSGPLGEQFF

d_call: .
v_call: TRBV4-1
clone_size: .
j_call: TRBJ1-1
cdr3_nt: TGCGCCAGCAGCCACCAACCGGGACACAAAAACACTGAAGCTTTCTTT
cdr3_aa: CASSHQPGHKNTEAFF

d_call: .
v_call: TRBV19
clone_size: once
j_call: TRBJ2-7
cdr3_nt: TGTGCCAGTACCCCGGGGAGGACAGGTAGCTCCTACGAGCAGTACTTC
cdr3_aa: CASTPGRTGSSYEQYF

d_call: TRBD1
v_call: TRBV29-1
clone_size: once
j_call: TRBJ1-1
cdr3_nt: TGCAGCGTTAAGACAGGGGTGAACACTGAAGCTTTCTTT
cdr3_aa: CSVKTGVNTEAFF

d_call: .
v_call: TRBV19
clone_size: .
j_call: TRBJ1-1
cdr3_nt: TGTGCCAGTAGCCCAGGGTGGGTGAACACTGAAGCTTTCTTT
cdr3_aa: CASSPGWVNTEAFF

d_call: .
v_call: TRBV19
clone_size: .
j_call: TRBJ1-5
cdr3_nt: TGTGCCAGTAGTATTCAGGGGCAGCCCCAGCATTTT
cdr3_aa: CASSIQGQPQHF

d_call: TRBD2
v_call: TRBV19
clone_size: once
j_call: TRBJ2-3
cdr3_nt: TGTGCCAGTACCCTAGGTAGCGGGAGGCGAACAGATACGCAGTATTTT
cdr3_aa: CASTLGSGRRTDTQYF

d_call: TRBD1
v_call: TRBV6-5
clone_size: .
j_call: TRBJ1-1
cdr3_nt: TGTGCCAGCAGAGGGACAGGGGGTTCTGAAGCTTTCTTT
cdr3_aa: CASRGTGGSEAFF

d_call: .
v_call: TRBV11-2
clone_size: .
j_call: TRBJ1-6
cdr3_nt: TGTGCCAGCAGCTTCAGGCAATCCAATTCACCCCTCCACTTT
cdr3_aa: CASSFRQSNSPLHF

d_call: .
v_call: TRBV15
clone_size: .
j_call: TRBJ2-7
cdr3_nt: TGTGCCACCAGCAGAGCGAAGGGGCACGAGCAGTACTTC
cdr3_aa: CATSRAKGHEQYF

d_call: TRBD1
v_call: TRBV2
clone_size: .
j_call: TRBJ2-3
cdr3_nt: TGTGCCAGCAGAAGGGGACAGGGAGATACGCAGTATTTT
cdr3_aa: CASRRGQGDTQYF

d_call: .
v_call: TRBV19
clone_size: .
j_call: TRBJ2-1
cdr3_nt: TGTGCCAGTAGAGCCCCGCCAGGGGTGACGGATGAGCAGTTCTTC
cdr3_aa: CASRAPPGVTDEQFF

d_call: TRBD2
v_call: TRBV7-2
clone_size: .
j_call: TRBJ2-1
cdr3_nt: TGTGCCAGCAGCCCCGCGGGGGGCGGGTACAATGAGCAGTTCTTC
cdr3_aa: CASSPAGGGYNEQFF

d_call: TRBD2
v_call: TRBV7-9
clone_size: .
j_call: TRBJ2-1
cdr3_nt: TGTGCCAGCAGTCTTAGACTAGCGGGTCCCAATGAGCAGTTCTTC
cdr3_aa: CASSLRLAGPNEQFF

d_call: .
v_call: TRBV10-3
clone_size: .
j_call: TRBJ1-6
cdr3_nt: TGTGCCATCAGTGAGAGGGGTAATTCACCCCTCCACTTT
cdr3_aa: CAISERGNSPLHF